These T cell receptor beta chains were read from a single sample in a study of blood T cell repertoires in COVID-19. The data were produced by immunoSEQ multiplex PCR, yet TCRdb's version contains in-frame clones alone and is incomplete. The table shows fewer than 300,000 clones, with around 88% occurring only once. Sequencing was performed on PBMCs or T cells enriched from blood (not recorded which). The receptors come from a middle-aged man who had recovered from COVID-19. Both conserved end residues are part of each CDR3. A D gene is named only where the DNA matches it firmly. Size is stated for part of the rows, as once, few or many counts, or as a class when the clone is expanded.

clone_size	d_call	j_call	v_call	cdr3_aa	cdr3_nt
.	TRBD1	TRBJ1-1	TRBV2	CATPGQGVDTEAFF	TGTGCCACCCCGGGACAGGGGGTCGACACTGAAGCTTTCTTT
.	.	TRBJ1-5	TRBV19	CASSIPYYSNQPQHF	TGTGCCAGTAGTATCCCTTACTATAGCAATCAGCCCCAGCATTTT
.	TRBD1	TRBJ2-7	TRBV4-1	CASSLLTGGLDEQYF	TGCGCCAGCAGCCTCCTGACAGGGGGCCTTGACGAGCAGTACTTC
.	TRBD1	TRBJ1-4	TRBV4-3	CASSHGPGTAELFF	TGCGCCAGCAGCCATGGGCCGGGGACAGCGGAACTGTTTTTT
few	TRBD1	TRBJ2-7	TRBV7-8	CASSSRGGQGRYEQYF	TGTGCCAGCAGCTCCCGAGGCGGACAGGGCCGCTACGAGCAGTACTTC
.	.	TRBJ1-5	TRBV10-1	CASSSGQIYSNQPQHF	TGCGCCAGCAGTTCCGGACAGATTTATAGCAATCAGCCCCAGCATTTT
.	.	TRBJ2-5	TRBV5-1	CASSLVVEQETQYF	TGCGCCAGCAGCTTGGTCGTAGAGCAAGAGACCCAGTACTTC
.	TRBD1	TRBJ2-7	TRBV7-9	CASNPLSTGGSYEQYF	TGTGCCAGCAACCCCTTATCGACAGGGGGCTCTTACGAGCAGTACTTC
.	.	TRBJ2-1	TRBV5-1	CASSLGWADNEQFF	TGCGCCAGCAGCTTGGGTTGGGCAGACAATGAGCAGTTCTTC
.	.	TRBJ1-2	TRBV20-1	CSEGGNYGYTF	TGCAGTGAGGGGGGGAACTATGGCTACACCTTC
.	.	TRBJ1-1	TRBV7-8	CASSPLIRGRGAFF	TGTGCCAGCAGTCCTCTTATTCGGGGGAGAGGAGCTTTCTTT
.	.	TRBJ1-4	TRBV19	CASRSGVWEKLFF	TGTGCCAGTAGATCGGGGGTCTGGGAAAAACTGTTTTTT
.	.	TRBJ1-5	TRBV29-1	CSYGEGNQPQHF	TGCAGCTACGGGGAGGGCAATCAGCCCCAGCATTTT
.	TRBD2	TRBJ2-3	TRBV18	CASSPASGGTDTQYF	TGTGCCAGCTCACCGGCCAGCGGGGGTACTGATACGCAGTATTTT
.	.	TRBJ1-2	TRBV5-6	CASSLVIVGGLNYGYTF	TGTGCCAGCAGCTTGGTTATTGTGGGGGGGCTCAACTATGGCTACACCTTC
.	TRBD2	TRBJ2-1	TRBV4-3	CASSQVSSGIEVEQFF	TGCGCCAGCAGCCAAGTAAGCAGCGGGATAGAGGTTGAGCAGTTCTTC
once	TRBD2	TRBJ2-3	TRBV6-5	CAGQAGACTDTQYF	TGTGCCGGCCAAGCGGGGGCCTGCACAGATACGCAGTATTTT
.	TRBD1	TRBJ2-7	TRBV3-1/TRBV3-2	CASSPRDRGFEQYF	TGTGCCAGCAGCCCCCGGGACAGGGGTTTCGAGCAGTACTTC
.	.	TRBJ1-6	TRBV4-3	CASSQDWANSPLHF	TGCGCCAGCAGCCAAGATTGGGCGAATTCACCCCTCCACTTT
.	.	TRBJ2-3	TRBV27	CASSSTSWTVTSDTQYF	TGTGCCAGCAGTTCCACCTCCTGGACAGTAACCTCAGATACGCAGTATTTT
.	TRBD1	TRBJ1-1	TRBV5-6	CASSLDQQGFRAFF	TGTGCCAGCAGCTTGGACCAACAGGGGTTTAGGGCTTTCTTT
.	TRBD2	TRBJ2-1	TRBV10-3	CAISEASGGVSSHNEQFF	TGTGCCATCAGTGAGGCTAGCGGGGGGGTGAGTTCCCACAATGAGCAGTTCTTC
.	TRBD1	TRBJ1-4	TRBV30	CAWSVQPQGGEKLFF	TGTGCCTGGAGTGTACAGCCACAGGGGGGGGAAAAACTGTTTTTT
.	.	TRBJ1-1	TRBV18	CASSLGANTEAFF	TGTGCCAGCTCGCTCGGAGCGAACACTGAAGCTTTCTTT